The 7 T cell receptor beta chains in this list originate from one sample, sequenced in a study of blood T cell repertoires in COVID-19. The protocol was immunoSEQ multiplex PCR, while the TCRdb copy is restricted to in-frame clones and leaves out a portion. The data show under 150,000 clones, approximately 91% seen once. Sequences were obtained from peripheral blood. The receptors were gathered from a woman in her 70s who had recovered from COVID-19.

In this sample, this clone turned up a few times. The CDR3 DNA sequence: TGTGCCAGCAGCCAGGGACAGAGCGAGAGGCCCCTCCACTTT. It is translated as CASSQGQSERPLHF. The chain recombines TRBV5-4 with TRBJ1-6, with 7 positions matching TRBD1. The CDR3 contains 14 residues. V lost 4 bases, J lost 13 bases, and 11 bases stayed unmatched. The germline gives CDR1 SGHNT, CDR2 YYREEE (reference sequence).

The V and J genes are TRBV11-2 and TRBJ2-3; 8 nucleotides agree with TRBD2. Per germline, CDR1 SGHAT and CDR2 FQNNGV. The CDR3 is made up of 15 amino acids. J gave up 10 bases and V 4 bases, and 13 bases lay outside the gene matches. The CDR3 here is CASSSTGTRVTPQYF. In nucleotides, the CDR3 is TGTGCCAGCAGCTCCACCGGGACTAGGGTAACGCCGCAGTATTTT.

This clone was detected only a few times. V gene TRBV2 combines with J gene TRBJ2-3; possible D gene TRBD1, 6 bases. Trimming removed 3 bases at V and 6 bases at J, with 10 bases between. The CDR3 has 13 residues. The germline V gene encodes CDR1 SNHLY and CDR2 FYNNEI. This chain's CDR3 is CASSEGHGDTQYF. Written as DNA, the CDR3 is TGTGCCAGCAGTGAGGGACACGGCGATACGCAGTATTTT.

J is TRBJ1-2 and V is TRBV12-3 or TRBV12-4, with TRBD1 matching 7 bases. The CDR3 has 13 residues. With 5 bases clipped from V and 2 bases from J, the junction kept 2 bases outside the gene matches. The CDR3 here is CASSRQGNYGYTF. The CDR3 region has the DNA TGTGCCAGCAGTAGACAGGGCAACTATGGCTACACCTTC.

The rearrangement joins TRBV6-1 to TRBJ1-1; the D gene is possibly TRBD1 (5 bases). Deletions cut 5 bases from V and 5 bases from J, with 12 bases between. The CDR3 loop spans 13 amino acids. The germline CDR1 and CDR2 sequences are MNHNS and SASEGT. CDR3 nucleotide sequence: TGTGCCAGCAGTAGAGGGACTGGGACTGAAGCTTTCTTT. Translation gives CASSRGTGTEAFF.

V is TRBV6-5 and J is TRBJ2-6; 10 bases match TRBD1. Germline V gene lookup returns CDR1 MNHEY and CDR2 SVGAGI. The junction had 2 bases not matched to a gene; V was cut back by 10 bases and J by 2 bases. The CDR3 spans 14 residues. Here the CDR3 reads CATDRGPGANVLTF. CDR3 DNA: TGTGCCACAGACAGGGGGCCTGGGGCCAACGTCCTGACTTTC.

The chain has TRBV25-1 and TRBJ1-1, with a tentative D call TRBD1 (6 bases). With 2 bases removed from V and 1 base from J, the gap between germline ends came to 11 bases. Germline CDR1 reads MGHDK; CDR2 reads SYGVNS. This CDR3 contains 15 residues. DNA for the CDR3: TGTGCCAGCAGTGAACACAGGGTCGGGAACACTGAAGCTTTCTTT. Translating it yields CASSEHRVGNTEAFF.